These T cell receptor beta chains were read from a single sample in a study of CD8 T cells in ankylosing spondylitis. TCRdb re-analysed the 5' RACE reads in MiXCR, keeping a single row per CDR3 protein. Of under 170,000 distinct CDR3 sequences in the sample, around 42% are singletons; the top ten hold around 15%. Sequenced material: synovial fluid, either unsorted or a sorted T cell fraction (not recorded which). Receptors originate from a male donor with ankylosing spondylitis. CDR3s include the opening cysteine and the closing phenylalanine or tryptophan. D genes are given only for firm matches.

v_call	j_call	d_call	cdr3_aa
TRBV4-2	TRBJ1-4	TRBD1	CASSQAARDRDNEKLFF
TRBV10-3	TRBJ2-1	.	CAISEGISYNEQFF
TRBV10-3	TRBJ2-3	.	CAISETGSSHTDTQYF
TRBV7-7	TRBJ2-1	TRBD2	CASSRGAGNEQFF
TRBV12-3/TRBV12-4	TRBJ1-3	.	CANGMGGSGNTIYF
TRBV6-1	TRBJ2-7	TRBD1	CASSTKQGAAYEQYF
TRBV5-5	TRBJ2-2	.	CASSLGLGGELFTGELFF
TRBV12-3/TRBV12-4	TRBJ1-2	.	CASKRWVGATYGYTF
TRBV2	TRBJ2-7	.	CASSVENLSYEQYF
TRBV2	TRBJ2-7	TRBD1	CASSGAGTDSYEQYF
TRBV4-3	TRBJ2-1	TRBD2	CASSPRWLAGGTFSYNEQFF
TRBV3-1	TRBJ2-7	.	CASSQERNDGISYEQYF
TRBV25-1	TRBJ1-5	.	CASSDGGSNQPQHF
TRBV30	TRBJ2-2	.	CAWSRTEAGELFF
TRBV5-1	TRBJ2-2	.	CASSLWRGRAGRRNTGELFF
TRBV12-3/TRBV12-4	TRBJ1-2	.	CASSRLGGLGFYGYTF
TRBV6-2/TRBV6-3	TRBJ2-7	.	CASRKTVDSPYEQYF
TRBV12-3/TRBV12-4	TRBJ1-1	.	CASSFPGKNTEAFF
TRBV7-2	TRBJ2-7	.	CASSLQGRDFYEQYF
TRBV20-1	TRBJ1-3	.	CSGRRNGNTIYF
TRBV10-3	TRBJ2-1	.	CAISESASAYNEQFF
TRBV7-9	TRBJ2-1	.	CASSPWGGRGTYNEQFF
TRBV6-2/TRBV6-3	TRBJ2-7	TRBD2	CASTSRLGILTSGALYEQYF
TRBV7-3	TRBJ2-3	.	CASSLMIGWDTQYF
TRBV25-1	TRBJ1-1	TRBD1	CASSEYYQGADTEAFF
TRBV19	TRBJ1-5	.	CASSIERGAINQPQHF
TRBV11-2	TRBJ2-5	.	CASSFYWPERGQYF
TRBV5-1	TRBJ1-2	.	CASSSPAPGRGYTF
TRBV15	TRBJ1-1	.	CATSRDLAHTEAFF
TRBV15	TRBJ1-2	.	CATSRERDYYGYTF
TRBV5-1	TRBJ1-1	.	CASSLRQLNTEAFF
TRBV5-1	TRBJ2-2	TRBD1	CASSFDPGTGWTGELFF
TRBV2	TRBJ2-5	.	CASILTGRQETQYF
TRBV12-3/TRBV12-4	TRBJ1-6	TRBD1	CASSDTLDRHSPLHF
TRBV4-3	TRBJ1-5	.	CASSQEAGGNQPQHF
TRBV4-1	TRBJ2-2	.	CASSHHRWNTGELFF
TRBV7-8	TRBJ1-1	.	CASSPLGGDAFF
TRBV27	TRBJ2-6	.	CASTSGSGANVLTF
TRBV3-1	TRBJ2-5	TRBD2	CASSQDWASGNQETQYF
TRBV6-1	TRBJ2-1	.	CASMVGSNNEQFF
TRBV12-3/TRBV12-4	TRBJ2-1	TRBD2	CASSPWTSGRNYNEQFF
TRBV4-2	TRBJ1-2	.	CASSQDPEPYGYTF
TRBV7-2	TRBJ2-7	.	CASSSSRDSDEQYF
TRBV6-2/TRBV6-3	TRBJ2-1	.	CASGDYNEQFF
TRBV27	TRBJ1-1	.	CASSWDAGLNTEAFF
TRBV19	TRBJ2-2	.	CASSRVRGAGTGELFF
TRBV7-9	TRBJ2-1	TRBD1	CASSFAGTVNNEQFF
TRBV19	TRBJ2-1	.	CASSRATEAYNEQFF
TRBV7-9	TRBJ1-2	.	CASSQLDGRSGYTF
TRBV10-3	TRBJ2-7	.	CAISENGNEQYF
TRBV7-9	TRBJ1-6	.	CASRFDSAQDGNSPLHF
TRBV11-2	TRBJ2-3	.	CASSLWYGGSVSTDTQYF